These 14 T cell receptor beta chains share one sample of origin, sequenced in a study of Graves' ophthalmopathy and Graves' hyperthyroidism. The authors amplified TCR beta CDR3 regions from RNA transcripts. RT-PCR was first run with HTBI primers, then multiplex PCR in a second round. A single record per CDR3 protein comes from TCRdb applying MiXCR to the multiplex PCR reads. Here the sample spans approximately 150,000 distinct CDR3 sequences, 39% being singletons. Source material: peripheral blood. The receptors were sampled from a man younger than 45 with Graves' ophthalmopathy.

This clonotype has at least ten counts. The chain couples TRBV11-3 to TRBJ2-2; TRBD2 might be the D (6 bases). The germline gives CDR1 SGHNT, CDR2 YENEEA. The CDR3 contains 20 residues. Trimming stripped 1 base from V and 1 base from J, with 22 bases between. In DNA form, the CDR3 reads TGTGCCAGCAGCTTAGGAGGCCTAGCGAACCACACTGTGAACACCGGGGAGCTGTTTTTT. It yields the protein CASSLGGLANHTVNTGELFF.

The rearrangement links TRBV29-1 to TRBJ1-5; 9 bases align to TRBD1. This CDR3 comprises 15 residues. The V gene end was trimmed by 5 bases and the J gene end by 6 bases; junction bases not matched to a gene: 11. Germline lookup yields CDR1 SQVTM and CDR2 ANQGSEA. CDR3 amino acids: CSVKVDGQGSQPQHF. The CDR3 nucleotides are TGCAGCGTTAAAGTAGACGGACAGGGGTCTCAGCCCCAGCATTTT.

This clonotype was recorded many times. This chain joins TRBV4-1 and TRBJ2-2, with D maybe TRBD2 (6 bases). CDR3 length: 14 amino acids. V shed 9 bases and J shed 1 base, with 12 bases lying between them. The germline V gene encodes CDR1 MGHRA and CDR2 YSYEKL. In nucleotides, the CDR3 is TGCGCCAGTATGGACGGGGGGAACACCGGGGAGCTGTTTTTT. It is translated as CASMDGGNTGELFF.

This clonotype was counted ten times or more. The chain carries TRBV30 and TRBJ2-3; the D gene is possibly TRBD2 (6 bases). V lost 8 bases and J 6 bases, leaving 9 bases between the germline ends. Germline CDR1 is GTSNPN and CDR2 is SVGIG (reference sequence). The CDR3 extends over 10 amino acids. CDR3 in DNA: TGTGCCCGGGGGAGGGATACGCAGTATTTT. Translation: CARGRDTQYF.

At least ten counts were recorded for this clonotype. The V call is TRBV29-1, the J call TRBJ1-1; D call uncertain. Germline-derived CDR1 and CDR2 are SQVTM and ANQGSEA. The ends were cut back, 7 bases at V and 1 base at J, with 13 bases in the middle. The CDR3 has 13 amino acids. The CDR3 bases are TGCAGCGCTCGGAGCCAGTCGAACACTGAAGCTTTCTTT. Residues: CSARSQSNTEAFF.

This clonotype came up many times. The rearrangement joins TRBV10-3 to TRBJ2-7, with 10 bases that match TRBD1. V gave up 10 bases and J gave up 2 bases; unmatched junction bases: 5. Germline CDR1 is ENHRY and CDR2 is SYGVKD. This CDR3 has 13 residues. The CDR3 reads CASDRGRTYEQYF. CDR3 sequence (DNA): TGTGCCAGTGACAGGGGGCGAACCTACGAGCAGTACTTC.

The V gene is TRBV18, the J gene TRBJ2-5; D not certain. The CDR3 consists of 13 residues. The germline V gene encodes CDR1 KGHSH and CDR2 LQKENI. V was cut by 2 bases and J by 2 bases, with 6 bases left in between. The CDR3 region is CASSPTVQETQYF. The CDR3 region has the DNA TGTGCCAGCTCACCAACCGTACAAGAGACCCAGTACTTC.

The gene calls are TRBV6-1 and TRBJ1-5, with D unresolved. Germline V lookup: CDR1 MNHNS, CDR2 SASEGT. CDR3 length: 16 amino acids. V was pared by 2 bases and J by 0 bases, with 11 bases between. The CDR3 loop reads CASSEYPESSNQPQHF. The CDR3 DNA reads TGTGCCAGCAGTGAATACCCCGAGAGTAGCAATCAGCCCCAGCATTTT.

This clonotype has ten or more counts. The chain carries TRBV18 and TRBJ2-7; 13 bases fit TRBD2. V shed 1 base, J shed 6 bases, and the junction held 12 bases outside the gene matches. Germline CDR1 and CDR2: KGHSH and LQKENI. CDR3 length: 18 residues. CDR3 amino acids: CASSPRRTSGSRFPEQYF. DNA of the CDR3: TGTGCCAGCTCACCACGTAGGACTAGCGGGAGTCGTTTTCCCGAGCAGTACTTC.

At least ten counts were recorded for this clonotype. V gene TRBV12-3 or TRBV12-4 combines with J gene TRBJ1-1; TRBD1 might be the D (6 bases). Trimming stripped 0 bases from V and 3 bases from J, with 11 bases between. The CDR3 is made up of 15 amino acids. The CDR3 loop reads CASSLASRGDTEAFF. The CDR3 DNA reads TGTGCCAGCAGTTTAGCGTCCAGGGGAGACACTGAAGCTTTCTTT.

This rearrangement joins TRBV6-2 or TRBV6-3 to TRBJ1-5, with TRBD1 matching 7 bases. V dropped 6 bases and J dropped 5; count of bases not matched to a gene: 7. The CDR3 extends over 14 amino acids. Germline CDR1 MNHEY, CDR2 SVGEGT. This CDR3 reads CASREQGLDQPQHF. In nucleotides, the CDR3 is TGTGCCAGCAGGGAACAGGGGCTTGATCAGCCCCAGCATTTT.

This clonotype appeared many times. The chain has TRBV28 and TRBJ1-5; TRBD1 might be the D (5 bases). Trimming removed 6 bases from V and 3 bases from J, with 21 bases in between. This CDR3 contains 17 residues. Looked up from germline, CDR1 is MDHEN and CDR2 is SYDVKM. The CDR3 sequence: CASSRNGVRGSNQPQHF. In nucleotides, the CDR3 is TGTGCCAGCAGCAGAAACGGGGTCCGGGGGTCCAATCAGCCCCAGCATTTT.

The sample holds many counts of this clonotype. The chain links TRBV2 to TRBJ2-2; 7 bases map to TRBD1. The trim removed 6 bases at V and 7 bases at J, leaving 8 bases unmatched. The CDR3 is made up of 14 amino acids. Germline V gene sequence: CDR1 SNHLY, CDR2 FYNNEI. This CDR3 is CASRKQGFDGELFF. The CDR3 coding sequence is TGTGCCAGCAGGAAACAGGGGTTTGACGGGGAGCTGTTTTTT.

This clonotype has ten or more counts. The chain is built from TRBV6-2 or TRBV6-3 and TRBJ2-7; D is perhaps TRBD2 (5 bases). This CDR3 spans 16 amino acids. V was pared by 0 bases and J by 3 bases, with 15 bases between. Per germline, CDR1 MNHEY and CDR2 SVGEGT. CDR3 bases: TGTGCCAGCAGTTACTCGAGTCTGAGGGCCGGCTACGAGCAGTACTTC. Translated, it gives CASSYSSLRAGYEQYF.